Given below is one T cell receptor beta chain in context. These data come from a study of blood T cell repertoires in COVID-19. In the study overall: Sources were T cells, B-cell-depleted T cells, or PBMCs; the material itself was cDNA or gDNA.

Recovered status applied to Cohort 3 donors who had two consecutive negative PCRs. It also applied to those with clearance or with symptom resolution. The protocol was immunoSEQ multiplex PCR, while the TCRdb copy is restricted to in-frame clones and leaves out a portion. The repertoire consists of about 290,000 clones, with about 89% occurring once and the leading ten covering around 1.7%. The CDR3 length is 17 residues. In germline, CDR1 is SGHVS, CDR2 FQNEAQ. With 5 bases clipped from V and 0 bases from J, the junction kept 11 bases outside the gene matches. The sample comprised PBMCs or T cells enriched from blood (not recorded which). The sequence derives from a woman aged 40 to 49 who had recovered from COVID-19. This sequence joins TRBV7-8 and TRBJ1-1; 8 bases agree with TRBD1. The chain's CDR3 is CASSRGTGPIMNTEAFF. CDR3 sequence (DNA): TGTGCCAGCAGCCGTGGGACAGGCCCAATCATGAACACTGAAGCTTTCTTT.